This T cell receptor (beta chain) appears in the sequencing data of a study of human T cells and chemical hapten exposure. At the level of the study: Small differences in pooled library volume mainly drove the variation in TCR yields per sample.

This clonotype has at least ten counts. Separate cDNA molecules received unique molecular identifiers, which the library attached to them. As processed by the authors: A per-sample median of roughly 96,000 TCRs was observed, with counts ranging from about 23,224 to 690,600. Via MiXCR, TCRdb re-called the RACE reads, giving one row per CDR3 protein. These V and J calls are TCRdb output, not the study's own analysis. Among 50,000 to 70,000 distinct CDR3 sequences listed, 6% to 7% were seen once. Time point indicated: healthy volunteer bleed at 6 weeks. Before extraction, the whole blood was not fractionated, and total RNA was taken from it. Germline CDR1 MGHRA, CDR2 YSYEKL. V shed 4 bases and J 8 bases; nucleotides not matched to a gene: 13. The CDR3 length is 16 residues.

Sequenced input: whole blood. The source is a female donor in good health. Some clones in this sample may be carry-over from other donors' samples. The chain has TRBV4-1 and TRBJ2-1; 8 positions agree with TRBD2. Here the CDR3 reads CASSPLAGGSDYEQFF. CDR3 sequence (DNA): TGCGCCAGCAGCCCACTCGCGGGAGGATCTGATTATGAGCAGTTCTTC.